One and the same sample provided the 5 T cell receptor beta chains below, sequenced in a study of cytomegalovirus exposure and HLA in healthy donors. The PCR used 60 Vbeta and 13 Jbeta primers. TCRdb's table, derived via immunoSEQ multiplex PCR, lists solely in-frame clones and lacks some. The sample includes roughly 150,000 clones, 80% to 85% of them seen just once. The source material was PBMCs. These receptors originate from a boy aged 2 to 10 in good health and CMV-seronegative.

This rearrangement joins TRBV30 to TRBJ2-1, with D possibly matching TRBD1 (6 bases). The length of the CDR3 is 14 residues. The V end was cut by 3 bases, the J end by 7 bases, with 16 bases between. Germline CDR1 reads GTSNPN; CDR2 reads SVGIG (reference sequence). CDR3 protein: CAWSEGVVRNEQFF. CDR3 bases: TGTGCCTGGAGCGAGGGGGTTGTCAGGAATGAGCAGTTCTTC.

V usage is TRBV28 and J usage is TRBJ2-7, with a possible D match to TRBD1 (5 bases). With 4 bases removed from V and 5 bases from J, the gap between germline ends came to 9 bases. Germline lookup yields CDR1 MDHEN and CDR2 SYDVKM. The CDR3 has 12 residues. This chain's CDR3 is CASSWGPNEQYF. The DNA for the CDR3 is TGTGCCAGCAGTTGGGGCCCCAACGAGCAGTACTTC. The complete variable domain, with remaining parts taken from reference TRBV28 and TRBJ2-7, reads DVKVTQSSRYLVKRTGEKVFLECVQDMDHENMFWYRQDPGLGLRLIYFSYDVKMKEKGDIPEGYSVSREKKERFSLILESASTNQTSMYLCASSWGPNEQYFGPGTRLTVT.

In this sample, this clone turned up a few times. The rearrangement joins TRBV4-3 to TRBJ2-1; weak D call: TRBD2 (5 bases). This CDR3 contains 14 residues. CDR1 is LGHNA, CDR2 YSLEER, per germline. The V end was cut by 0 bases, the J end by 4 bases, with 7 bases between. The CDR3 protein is CASSQDGSYNEQFF. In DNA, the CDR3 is TGCGCCAGCAGCCAAGATGGGAGTTACAATGAGCAGTTCTTC.

In nucleotides, the CDR3 is TGTGCCAGCAGCTTTAATAGCGGGGGGTATCGAAATGAGCAGTTCTTC. Translated, it gives CASSFNSGGYRNEQFF. The V call is TRBV11-2, the J call TRBJ2-1, with 10 bases fitting TRBD2. CDR3 length equals 16 residues. J lost 7 bases, V lost 3 bases, and 9 bases had no gene match. The germline V gene has CDR1 SGHAT and CDR2 FQNNGV.

The CDR3 nucleotides are TGTGCCAGCAGCACACCGGGGGGGCCCTCAAATGAGCAGTTCTTC. As protein: CASSTPGGPSNEQFF. The chain is built from TRBV11-2 and TRBJ2-1; 8 bases are shared with TRBD2. The CDR3 is 15 residues long. With 5 bases clipped from V and 7 bases from J, the junction kept 10 bases outside the gene matches. Per germline, CDR1 SGHAT and CDR2 FQNNGV.